A selection of T cell receptor beta chains follows, all from one sample in a study of beta chain features in type 1 diabetes. Generated by immunoSEQ multiplex PCR, the TCRdb table keeps only in-frame clones and is missing some. The sample records more than 300,000 clones, less than 9.5% being singletons. Sequences were obtained from central memory CD4+ T cells from blood. Receptors were obtained from a woman aged 18 to 35 in good health. CDR3s include the opening cysteine and the closing phenylalanine or tryptophan. D genes are given only for firm matches. For some rows the clone size is stated as once, few or many, or as a class when expanded; others skip it.

j_gene | len | abundance | v_gene | d_gene | CDR3aa | CDR3nt
TRBJ2-3 | 16 | few | TRBV7-3 | TRBD2 | CASSRLAGGEADTQYF | TGTGCCAGCAGCCGACTAGCGGGAGGAGAGGCAGATACGCAGTATTTT
TRBJ2-3 | 16 | - | TRBV25-1 | - | CASSSAQGGSTDTQYF | TGTGCCAGCAGTTCGGCCCAGGGCGGCAGCACAGATACGCAGTATTTT
TRBJ2-1 | 15 | few | TRBV5-5 | TRBD2 | CASSLGGSSYNEQFF | TGTGCCAGCAGCTTGGGCGGGAGCTCCTACAATGAGCAGTTCTTC
TRBJ2-7 | 16 | - | TRBV5-1 | TRBD1 | CASSLGETGGRYEQYF | TGCGCCAGCAGCTTGGGTGAGACAGGGGGTCGGTACGAGCAGTACTTC
TRBJ1-5 | 14 | - | TRBV27 | - | CASSLLGSNQPQHF | TGTGCCAGCAGTTTATTAGGGAGCAATCAGCCCCAGCATTTT
TRBJ1-5 | 14 | few | TRBV7-2 | TRBD1 | CASSPGQGRQPQHF | TGTGCCAGCAGCCCCGGACAGGGTCGCCAGCCCCAGCATTTT
TRBJ2-2 | 16 | few | TRBV7-3 | - | CASSPPGLPNTGELFF | TGTGCCAGCAGTCCCCCGGGACTGCCGAACACCGGGGAGCTGTTTTTT
TRBJ2-6 | 16 | few | TRBV5-6 | - | CASSSGRWSGANVLTF | TGTGCCAGCAGCTCGGGTAGGTGGTCTGGGGCCAACGTCCTGACTTTC
TRBJ2-5 | 14 | few | TRBV5-1 | - | CASSLVGQQETQYF | TGCGCCAGCAGCTTGGTCGGCCAGCAAGAGACCCAGTACTTC
TRBJ2-1 | 18 | - | TRBV9 | TRBD2 | CASSATGLVGLAYNEQFF | TGTGCCAGCAGCGCCACGGGACTAGTCGGGTTGGCCTACAATGAGCAGTTCTTC
TRBJ2-3 | 15 | few | TRBV5-1 | TRBD2 | CASSLLLAGPDTQYF | TGCGCCAGCAGCTTGTTACTAGCGGGACCAGATACGCAGTATTTT
TRBJ2-5 | 12 | - | TRBV28 | - | CASSLPRGTQYF | TGTGCCAGCAGTTTACCCCGCGGGACCCAGTACTTC
TRBJ2-7 | 14 | few | TRBV6-5 | - | CASKAAIHSYEQYF | TGTGCCAGCAAAGCGGCAATTCACAGCTACGAGCAGTACTTC
TRBJ1-3 | 16 | few | TRBV6-5 | TRBD1 | CASSSSQGALGNTIYF | TGTGCCAGCAGTTCCTCACAGGGGGCACTGGGAAACACCATATATTTT
TRBJ1-3 | 16 | many | TRBV18 | - | CASSPNAGARGNTIYF | TGTGCCAGCTCACCAAACGCAGGGGCTCGGGGAAACACCATATATTTT
TRBJ2-1 | 14 | few | TRBV7-2 | TRBD1 | CASSRDRVYNEQFF | TGTGCCAGCAGCCGGGACAGGGTGTACAATGAGCAGTTCTTC
TRBJ2-5 | 15 | - | TRBV19 | TRBD1 | CASSKQGGREETQYF | TGTGCCAGTAGTAAACAGGGGGGAAGGGAAGAGACCCAGTACTTC
TRBJ2-2 | 16 | - | TRBV9 | TRBD2 | CASTRGGLAGTGELFF | TGTGCCAGCACCCGGGGGGGGCTAGCGGGCACCGGGGAGCTGTTTTTT
TRBJ2-7 | 14 | - | TRBV28 | - | CASSLYPGRYEQYF | TGTGCCAGCAGTTTATACCCGGGGCGCTACGAGCAGTACTTC
TRBJ2-2 | 15 | few | TRBV10-3 | - | CAISAGQGPPGSCFF | -
TRBJ1-4 | 15 | many | TRBV10-3 | - | CAISDIGTGNEKLFF | TGTGCCATCAGTGATATAGGGACGGGGAATGAAAAACTGTTTTTT
TRBJ1-2 | 14 | - | TRBV7-2 | - | CASSSALPRGGYTF | TGTGCCAGCAGCTCCGCATTACCTCGGGGGGGCTACACCTTC
TRBJ2-2 | 15 | - | TRBV5-6 | - | CASSSGLMNTGELFF | TGTGCCAGCAGCTCCGGACTGATGAACACCGGGGAGCTGTTTTTT
TRBJ2-5 | 15 | - | TRBV6-5 | TRBD2 | CASSSGLAAVETQYF | TGTGCCAGCAGTTCCGGACTAGCGGCGGTGGAGACCCAGTACTTC
TRBJ2-3 | 15 | few | TRBV5-1 | TRBD2 | CASSPLAGRTDTQYF | TGCGCCAGCAGTCCTCTAGCGGGACGCACAGATACGCAGTATTTT
TRBJ2-7 | 16 | - | TRBV7-2 | - | CASSLRPGGASYEQYF | TGTGCCAGCAGCCTACGACCGGGCGGAGCCTCCTACGAGCAGTACTTC
TRBJ1-2 | 15 | many | TRBV15 | TRBD1 | CATSRGLGQTYGYTF | TGTGCCACCAGCAGAGGGCTGGGACAGACCTATGGCTACACCTTC
TRBJ2-5 | 13 | few | TRBV7-2 | - | CASSRGGRETQYF | TGTGCCAGCAGTAGAGGAGGGAGAGAGACCCAGTACTTC
TRBJ2-3 | 12 | - | TRBV29-1 | - | CSVEDAIDTQYF | TGCAGCGTTGAAGACGCCATCGATACGCAGTATTTT
TRBJ2-3 | 15 | few | TRBV11-2 | TRBD1 | CASTLGQGGTDTQYF | TGTGCCAGCACCCTGGGGCAGGGGGGCACAGATACGCAGTATTTT